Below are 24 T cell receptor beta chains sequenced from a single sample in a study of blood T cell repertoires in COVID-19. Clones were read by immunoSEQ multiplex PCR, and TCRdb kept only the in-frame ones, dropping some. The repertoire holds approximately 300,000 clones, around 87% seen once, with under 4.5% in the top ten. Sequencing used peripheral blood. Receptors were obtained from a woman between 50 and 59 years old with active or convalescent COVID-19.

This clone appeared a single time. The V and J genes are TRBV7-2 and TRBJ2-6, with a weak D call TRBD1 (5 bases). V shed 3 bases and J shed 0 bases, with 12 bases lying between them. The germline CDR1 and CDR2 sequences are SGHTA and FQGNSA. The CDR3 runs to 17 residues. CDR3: CASSLGPRVSGANVLTF. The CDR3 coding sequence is TGTGCCAGCAGCTTGGGGCCCAGGGTCTCTGGGGCCAACGTCCTGACTTTC.

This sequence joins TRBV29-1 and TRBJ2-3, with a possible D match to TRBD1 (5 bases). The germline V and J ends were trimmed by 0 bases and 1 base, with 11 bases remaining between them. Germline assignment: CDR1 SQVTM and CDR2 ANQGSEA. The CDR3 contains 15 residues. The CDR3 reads CSVEDRGSRTDTQYF. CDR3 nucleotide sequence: TGCAGCGTTGAAGATAGGGGTAGCCGCACAGATACGCAGTATTTT.

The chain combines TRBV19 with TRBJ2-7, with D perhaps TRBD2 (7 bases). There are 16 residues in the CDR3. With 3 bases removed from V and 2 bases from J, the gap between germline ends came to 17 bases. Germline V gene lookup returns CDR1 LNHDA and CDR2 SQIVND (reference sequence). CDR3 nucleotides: TGTGCCAGTAGTATCCCGCGGGGGCAGGGAACCTACGAGCAGTACTTC. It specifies CASSIPRGQGTYEQYF.

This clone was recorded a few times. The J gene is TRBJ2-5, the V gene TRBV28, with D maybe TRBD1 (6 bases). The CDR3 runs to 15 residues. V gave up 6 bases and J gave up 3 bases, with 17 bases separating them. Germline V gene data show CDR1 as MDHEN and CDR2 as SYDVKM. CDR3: CASSWGTGNKETQYF. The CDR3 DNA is TGTGCCAGCAGCTGGGGAACAGGGAACAAAGAGACCCAGTACTTC.

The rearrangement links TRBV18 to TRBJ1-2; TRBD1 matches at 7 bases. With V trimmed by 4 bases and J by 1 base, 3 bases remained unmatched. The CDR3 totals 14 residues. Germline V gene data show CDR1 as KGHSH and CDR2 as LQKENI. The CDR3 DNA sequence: TGTGCCAGCTCACAAGGGACAGATAACTATGGCTACACCTTC. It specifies CASSQGTDNYGYTF. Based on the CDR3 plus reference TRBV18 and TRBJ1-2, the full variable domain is NAGVMQNPRHLVRRRGQEARLRCSPMKGHSHVYWYRQLPEEGLKFMVYLQKENIIDESGMPKERFSAEFPKEGPSILRIQQVVRGDSAAYFCASSQGTDNYGYTFGSGTRLTVV.

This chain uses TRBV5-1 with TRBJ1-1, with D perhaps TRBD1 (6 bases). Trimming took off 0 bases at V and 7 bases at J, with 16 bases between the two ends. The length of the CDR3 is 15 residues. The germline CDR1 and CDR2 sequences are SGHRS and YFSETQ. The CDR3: CASSLVEWGPGEAFF. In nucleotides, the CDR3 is TGCGCCAGCAGCTTGGTGGAGTGGGGGCCGGGTGAAGCTTTCTTT.

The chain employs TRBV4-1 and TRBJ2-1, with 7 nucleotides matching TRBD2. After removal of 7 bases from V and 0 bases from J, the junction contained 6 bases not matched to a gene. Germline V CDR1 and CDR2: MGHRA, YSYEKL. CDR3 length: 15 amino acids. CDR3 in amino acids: CASKLAASSYNEQFF. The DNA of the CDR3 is TGCGCCAGCAAGCTAGCGGCTAGCTCCTACAATGAGCAGTTCTTC.

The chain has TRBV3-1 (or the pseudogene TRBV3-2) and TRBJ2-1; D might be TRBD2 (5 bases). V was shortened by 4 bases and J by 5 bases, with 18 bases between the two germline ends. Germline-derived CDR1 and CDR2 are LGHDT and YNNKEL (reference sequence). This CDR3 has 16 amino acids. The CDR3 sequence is CASSLLTGSLDNEQFF. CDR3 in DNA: TGTGCCAGCAGCCTCCTTACGGGAAGTTTAGACAATGAGCAGTTCTTC.

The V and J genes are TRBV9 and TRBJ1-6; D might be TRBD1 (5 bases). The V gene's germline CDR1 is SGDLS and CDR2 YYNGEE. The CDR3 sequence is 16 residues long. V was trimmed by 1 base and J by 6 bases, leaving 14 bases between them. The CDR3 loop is CASSVRDSSANSPLHF. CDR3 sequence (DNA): TGTGCCAGCAGCGTAAGAGACAGCAGCGCTAATTCACCCCTCCACTTT.

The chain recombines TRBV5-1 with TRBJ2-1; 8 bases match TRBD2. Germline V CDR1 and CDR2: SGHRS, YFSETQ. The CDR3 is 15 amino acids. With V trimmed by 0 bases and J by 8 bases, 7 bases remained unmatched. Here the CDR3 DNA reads TGCGCCAGCAGCTTGGCGGGGGGGCCTAGTTATGAGCAGTTCTTC. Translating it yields CASSLAGGPSYEQFF.

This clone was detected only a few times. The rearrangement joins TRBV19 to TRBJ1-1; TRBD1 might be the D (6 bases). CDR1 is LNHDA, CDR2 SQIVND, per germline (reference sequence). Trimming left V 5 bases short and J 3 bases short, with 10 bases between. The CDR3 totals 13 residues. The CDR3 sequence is CASSYEGDTEAFF. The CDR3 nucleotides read TGTGCCAGTAGTTATGAGGGGGACACTGAAGCTTTCTTT.

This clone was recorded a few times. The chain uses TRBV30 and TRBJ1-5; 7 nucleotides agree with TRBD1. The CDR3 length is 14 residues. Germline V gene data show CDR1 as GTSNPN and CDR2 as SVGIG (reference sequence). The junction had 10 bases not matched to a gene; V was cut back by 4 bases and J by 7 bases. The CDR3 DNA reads TGTGCCTGGACCACGGGACAGCCCGGGCAGCCCCAGCATTTT. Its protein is CAWTTGQPGQPQHF.

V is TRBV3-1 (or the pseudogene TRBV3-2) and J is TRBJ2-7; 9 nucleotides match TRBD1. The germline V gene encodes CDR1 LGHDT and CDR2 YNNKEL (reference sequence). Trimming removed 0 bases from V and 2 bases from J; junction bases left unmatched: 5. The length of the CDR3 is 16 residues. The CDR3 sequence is CASSQDTGTGTYEQYF. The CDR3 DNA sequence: TGTGCCAGCAGCCAAGACACCGGGACAGGGACCTACGAGCAGTACTTC.

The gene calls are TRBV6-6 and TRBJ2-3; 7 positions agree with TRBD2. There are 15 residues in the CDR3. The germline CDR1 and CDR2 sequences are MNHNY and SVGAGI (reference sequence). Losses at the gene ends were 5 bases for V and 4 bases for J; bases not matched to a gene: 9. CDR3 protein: CASSGGGGYADTQYF. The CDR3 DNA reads TGTGCCAGCAGTGGCGGGGGTGGGTATGCAGATACGCAGTATTTT.

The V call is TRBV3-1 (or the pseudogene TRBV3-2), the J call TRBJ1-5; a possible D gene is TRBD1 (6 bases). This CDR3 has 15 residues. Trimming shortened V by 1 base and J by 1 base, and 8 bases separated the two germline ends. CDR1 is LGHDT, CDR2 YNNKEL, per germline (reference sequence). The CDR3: CASSQGGQSNQPQHF. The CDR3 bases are TGTGCCAGCAGCCAAGGGGGGCAGAGCAATCAGCCCCAGCATTTT.

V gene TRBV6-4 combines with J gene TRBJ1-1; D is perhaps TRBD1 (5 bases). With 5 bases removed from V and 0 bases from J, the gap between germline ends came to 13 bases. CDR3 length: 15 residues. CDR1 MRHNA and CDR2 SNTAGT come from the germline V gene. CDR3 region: CASSCPGQVNTEAFF. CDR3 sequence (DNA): TGTGCCAGCAGTTGCCCAGGACAAGTGAACACTGAAGCTTTCTTT.

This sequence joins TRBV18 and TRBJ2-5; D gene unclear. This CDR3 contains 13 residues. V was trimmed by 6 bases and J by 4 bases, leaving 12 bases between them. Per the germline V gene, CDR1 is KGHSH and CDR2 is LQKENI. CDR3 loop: CASSLMRLETQYF. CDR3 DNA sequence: TGTGCCAGCTCCCTTATGCGGCTAGAGACCCAGTACTTC.

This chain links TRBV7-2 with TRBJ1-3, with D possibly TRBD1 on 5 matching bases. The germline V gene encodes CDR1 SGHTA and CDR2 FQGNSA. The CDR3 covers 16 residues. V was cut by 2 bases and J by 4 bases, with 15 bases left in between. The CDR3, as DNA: TGTGCCAGCAGCTTAAATCGTCAGGGCGCCGGAAACACCATATATTTT. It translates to CASSLNRQGAGNTIYF.

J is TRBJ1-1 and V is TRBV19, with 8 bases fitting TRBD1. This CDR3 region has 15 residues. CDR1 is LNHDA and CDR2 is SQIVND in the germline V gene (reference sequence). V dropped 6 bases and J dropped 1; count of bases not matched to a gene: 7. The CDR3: CASSWTGRGNTEAFF. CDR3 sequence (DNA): TGTGCCAGTAGCTGGACAGGGAGGGGGAACACTGAAGCTTTCTTT.

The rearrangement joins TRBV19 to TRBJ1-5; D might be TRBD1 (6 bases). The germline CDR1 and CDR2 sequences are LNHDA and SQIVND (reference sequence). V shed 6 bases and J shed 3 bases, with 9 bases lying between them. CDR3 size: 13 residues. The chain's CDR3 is CASSGQLNQPQHF. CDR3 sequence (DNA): TGTGCCAGTAGCGGACAGCTCAATCAGCCCCAGCATTTT.

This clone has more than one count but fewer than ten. In DNA form, the CDR3 reads TGTGCCAGCAGCTTAGTCTACGGTAACTATGGCTACACCTTC. As protein: CASSLVYGNYGYTF. V usage is TRBV7-8 and J usage is TRBJ1-2; D is unclear. V shed 1 base and J shed 1 base, with 7 bases lying between them. Germline V lookup: CDR1 SGHVS, CDR2 FQNEAQ. This CDR3 has 14 amino acids. Supplemented by reference TRBV7-8 and TRBJ1-2, the full variable domain reads GAGVSQSPRYKVAKRGQDVALRCDPISGHVSLFWYQQALGQGPEFLTYFQNEAQLDKSGLPSDRFFAERPEGSVSTLKIQRTQQEDSAVYLCASSLVYGNYGYTFGSGTRLTVV.

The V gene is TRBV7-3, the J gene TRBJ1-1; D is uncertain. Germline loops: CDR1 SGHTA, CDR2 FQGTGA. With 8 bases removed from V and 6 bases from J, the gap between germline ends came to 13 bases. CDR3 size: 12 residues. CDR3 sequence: CASLSSVAEAFF. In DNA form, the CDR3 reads TGTGCCAGCTTGAGTTCGGTGGCTGAAGCTTTCTTT.

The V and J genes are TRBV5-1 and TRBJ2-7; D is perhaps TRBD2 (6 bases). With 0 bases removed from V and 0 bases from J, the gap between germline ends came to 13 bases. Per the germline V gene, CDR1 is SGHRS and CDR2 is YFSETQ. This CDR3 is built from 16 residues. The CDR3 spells CASSLGEAGTSYEQYF. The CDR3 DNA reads TGCGCCAGCAGCTTGGGCGAAGCGGGTACCTCCTACGAGCAGTACTTC.

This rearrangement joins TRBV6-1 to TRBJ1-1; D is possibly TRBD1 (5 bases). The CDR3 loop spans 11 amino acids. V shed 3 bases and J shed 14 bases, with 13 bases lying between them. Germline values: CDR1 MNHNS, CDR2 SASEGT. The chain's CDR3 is CASSDDFGAFF. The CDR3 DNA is TGTGCCAGCAGTGACGACTTTGGGGCCTTCTTT.